The 18 T cell receptor beta chains below were found in one sample sequenced in a study of blood T cell repertoires in COVID-19. Libraries were prepared by immunoSEQ multiplex PCR; TCRdb keeps only in-frame clonotypes and omits some of them. The sample consists of approximately 89,000 clones, around 92% of them appearing once. Sample: peripheral blood. All receptors derive from a woman between 55 and 75 years old with active COVID-19.

V and J are TRBV12-3 or TRBV12-4 and TRBJ1-1; TRBD1 matches at 7 bases. The CDR3 sequence is 13 residues long. Unmatched junction bases numbered 8, after V lost 7 bases and J lost 6 bases. CDR3 nucleotides: TGTGCCAGCAACCAGGGGGTGTGGGCTGAAGCTTTCTTT. Translated, it gives CASNQGVWAEAFF.

This rearrangement joins TRBV10-3 to TRBJ1-1, with D tentatively TRBD1 (5 bases). CDR1 is ENHRY, CDR2 SYGVKD, per germline. Trimming pared 0 bases from V and 10 bases from J, leaving 9 bases between. CDR3 length equals 12 residues. CDR3 region: CAISESGGAAFF. CDR3 DNA: TGTGCCATCAGTGAGTCTGGCGGGGCAGCTTTCTTT.

This clone appeared a single time. The chain combines TRBV6-5 with TRBJ1-2; weak D call: TRBD1 (5 bases). This CDR3 is 13 amino acids long. V was pared by 6 bases and J by 6 bases, with 14 bases between. Per the germline V gene, CDR1 is MNHEY and CDR2 is SVGAGI. The CDR3 is CASSWEEGDGYTF. The CDR3 coding sequence is TGTGCCAGCAGCTGGGAGGAAGGGGATGGCTACACCTTC.

This clone was seen a few times. The chain couples TRBV5-6 to TRBJ1-6, with a possible D match to TRBD1 (5 bases). Germline CDR1 is SGHDT and CDR2 is YYEEEE. V was pared by 5 bases and J by 7 bases, with 22 bases between. CDR3 length equals 17 residues. The CDR3 reads CASRPNGGSGPNSPLHF. CDR3 nucleotide sequence: TGTGCCAGCAGGCCTAATGGGGGAAGCGGGCCCAATTCACCCCTCCACTTT. The full variable domain, rest sourced from reference TRBV5-6 and TRBJ1-6, is DAGVTQSPTHLIKTRGQQVTLRCSPKSGHDTVSWYQQALGQGPQFIFQYYEEEERQRGNFPDRFSGHQFPNYSSELNVNALLLGDSALYLCASRPNGGSGPNSPLHFGNGTRLTVT.

The chain uses TRBV18 and TRBJ2-4; TRBD1 matches at 7 bases. The CDR3 loop spans 15 amino acids. Germline CDR1 and CDR2: KGHSH and LQKENI. V lost 3 bases and J lost 6; bases outside the gene matches: 8. CDR3 sequence (DNA): TGTGCCAGCTCACCGCGACAGGGTGAAAGAAACATTCAGTACTTC. Translating it yields CASSPRQGERNIQYF.

The rearrangement links TRBV27 to TRBJ1-1; weak D call: TRBD1 (5 bases). The germline gives CDR1 MNHEY, CDR2 SMNVEV (reference sequence). There are 15 residues in the CDR3. V lost 2 bases, J lost 4 bases, and 14 bases lay in between. The CDR3 protein is CASSLMGGRITEAFF. The CDR3 nucleotides are TGTGCCAGCAGTTTAATGGGGGGACGGATCACTGAAGCTTTCTTT.

This clone has only one observation. This chain joins TRBV19 and TRBJ1-5; D might be TRBD1 (5 bases). Between the trimmed V and J ends, which lost 2 bases and 6 bases, there was a span of 17 bases. The CDR3 has 16 amino acids. Germline V gene lookup returns CDR1 LNHDA and CDR2 SQIVND (reference sequence). CDR3 sequence reads: CASSISRRGLTQPQHF. CDR3 DNA: TGTGCCAGTAGTATATCAAGGAGGGGACTCACTCAGCCCCAGCATTTT.

The table lists this clone with a count of one. The chain has TRBV4-1 and TRBJ1-1, with 10 nucleotides matching TRBD1. Germline CDR1 is MGHRA and CDR2 is YSYEKL. CDR3 length: 17 amino acids. V trimming: 4 bases; J trimming: 4 bases; junction bases outside the gene matches: 12. In DNA, the CDR3 is TGCGCCAGCAGCCTTTCCGGGACAGGGGATATGGGCACTGAAGCTTTCTTT. Its protein is CASSLSGTGDMGTEAFF.

This clone was seen a single time. V gene TRBV7-6 combines with J gene TRBJ2-3; 10 bases match TRBD2. This CDR3 comprises 17 residues. Germline lookup yields CDR1 SGHVS and CDR2 FNYEAQ. J gave up 4 bases and V 7 bases, and 14 bases lay outside the gene matches. CDR3 in amino acids: CASTSGLAAYSADTQYF. The DNA for the CDR3 is TGTGCCAGCACCTCCGGACTAGCGGCATATAGTGCAGATACGCAGTATTTT.

This chain uses TRBV27 with TRBJ2-1, with 8 positions matching TRBD2. The V segment lost 5 bases and the J segment 4 bases; nucleotides outside the gene matches: 10. CDR1 and CDR2 from the germline V gene are MNHEY and SMNVEV (reference sequence). The CDR3 totals 16 residues. The CDR3 spells CASSLPPLADYNEQFF. As DNA, the CDR3 is TGTGCCAGCAGTCTACCCCCACTAGCGGATTACAATGAGCAGTTCTTC.

This chain links TRBV24-1 with TRBJ2-1; perhaps TRBD1 as D (6 bases). CDR3 length equals 13 residues. V was shortened by 4 bases and J by 10 bases, with 13 bases between the two germline ends. Germline loops: CDR1 KGHDR, CDR2 SFDVKD. The CDR3 here is CATSEAGDREQFF. The CDR3 DNA follows: TGTGCCACCAGTGAGGCAGGGGATCGCGAGCAGTTCTTC.

The chain joins TRBV15 to TRBJ2-7; 7 bases are shared with TRBD2. The CDR3 totals 15 residues. Germline V gene data show CDR1 as LNHNV and CDR2 as YYDKDF (reference sequence). Losses at the gene ends were 0 bases for V and 3 bases for J; bases not matched to a gene: 5. The CDR3 DNA reads as TGTGCCACCAGCAGAGACTTGACGGGAGGCTACGAGCAGTACTTC. Protein: CATSRDLTGGYEQYF.

The rearrangement uses TRBV5-8 and TRBJ2-1, with D tentatively TRBD2 (6 bases). Trimming stripped 3 bases from V and 2 bases from J, with 12 bases between. The CDR3 contains 15 residues. Germline V CDR1 and CDR2: SGHTS, YDEGEE. CDR3 sequence (DNA): TGTGCCAGCAGCTCCGTTTGGGGGGCCTACAATGAGCAGTTCTTC. Translating it yields CASSSVWGAYNEQFF.

This rearrangement joins TRBV6-2 or TRBV6-3 to TRBJ1-1; D not resolved. V was cut by 4 bases and J by 6 bases, with 12 bases left in between. CDR1 and CDR2 from the germline V gene are MNHEY and SVGEGT. The CDR3 runs 13 residues. The CDR3 loop reads CASSSRERPEAFF. The DNA of the CDR3 is TGTGCCAGCAGTTCCCGGGAGAGGCCTGAAGCTTTCTTT.

This chain links TRBV30 with TRBJ1-6; 7 bases are shared with TRBD1. Trimming took 0 bases from V and 10 from J; bases not matched to a gene: 6. Germline V gene lookup returns CDR1 GTSNPN and CDR2 SVGIG (reference sequence). The CDR3 totals 14 residues. CDR3 bases: TGTGCCTGGAGTGTAACAGGGGAAGGATCACCCCTCCACTTT. Protein product: CAWSVTGEGSPLHF. The variable domain in full, with the rest retrieved from reference TRBV30 and TRBJ1-6, is SQTIHQWPATLVQPVGSPLSLECTVEGTSNPNLYWYRQAAGRGLQLLFYSVGIGQISSEVPQNLSASRPQDRQFILSSKKLLLSDSGFYLCAWSVTGEGSPLHFGNGTRLTVT.

The rearrangement uses TRBV24-1 and TRBJ1-5; a weak D match, TRBD1 (6 bases). V dropped 4 bases and J dropped 11 bases, with 14 bases sitting between them. This CDR3 spans 13 amino acids. Germline CDR1 and CDR2: KGHDR and SFDVKD. The CDR3 coding sequence is TGTGCCACCAGTGACTTCAGGGAGGGGGCCCAGCATTTT. This codes for CATSDFREGAQHF.

The chain recombines TRBV5-1 with TRBJ2-7, with a possible D match to TRBD1 (5 bases). This CDR3 is built from 17 residues. V was shortened by 4 bases and J by 6 bases, with 26 bases between the two germline ends. CDR1 and CDR2 from the germline V gene are SGHRS and YFSETQ. Here the CDR3 reads CASSPALASGAQGEQYF. DNA for the CDR3: TGCGCCAGCAGCCCGGCGCTGGCTTCCGGAGCCCAGGGCGAGCAGTACTTC.

V usage is TRBV11-3 and J usage is TRBJ2-2; 8 nucleotides match TRBD1. Germline CDR1 is SGHNT and CDR2 is YENEEA. The J segment lost 4 bases and the V segment lost 7 bases, leaving 5 bases of the junction unmatched. The CDR3 length is 14 residues. The CDR3 loop is CASKGQEVTGELFF. For the CDR3, the DNA is TGTGCCAGCAAGGGACAGGAGGTCACCGGGGAGCTGTTTTTT.